Below, 22 T cell receptor beta chains from the same sample are listed, as sequenced in a study of blood T cell repertoires in COVID-19. Here immunoSEQ multiplex PCR was the method, and the copy in TCRdb shows in-frame clones only, minus some. The sample carries roughly 37,000 clones, 70% to 80% recorded once. Sequencing was performed on peripheral blood. These receptors were collected from a man aged 55 to 69 with active COVID-19.

The rearrangement links TRBV19 to TRBJ2-1, with TRBD2 matching over 11 bases. The V and J ends lost 3 bases and 10 bases, in that order; junction bases with no gene match: 8. Germline V gives CDR1 LNHDA, CDR2 SQIVND (reference sequence). The CDR3 is 15 amino acids. For the CDR3, the DNA is TGTGCCAGTAGTATCATTTGGACTAGCGGGTGGGAGCAGTTCTTC. As protein: CASSIIWTSGWEQFF.

This sequence joins TRBV29-1 and TRBJ2-1; no definite D call. The length of the CDR3 is 15 residues. Trimming took 4 bases from V and 3 from J, leaving 16 bases between them. Germline assignment: CDR1 SQVTM and CDR2 ANQGSEA. CDR3 DNA: TGCAGCGTTGTGGGCCCAGCCCAGAACTACAATGAGCAGTTCTTC. It translates to CSVVGPAQNYNEQFF.

The chain joins TRBV6-1 to TRBJ1-1; D is perhaps TRBD1 (6 bases). V lost 2 bases, J lost 5 bases, and 24 bases lay in between. Per germline, CDR1 MNHNS and CDR2 SASEGT. CDR3 size: 18 residues. DNA of the CDR3: TGTGCCAGCAGTGAACTTAGCCGGGGGGCCGGGGCGAGGACTGAAGCTTTCTTT. Its translation is CASSELSRGAGARTEAFF.

The table lists this clone with a count of one. V usage is TRBV7-2 and J usage is TRBJ2-3; D might be TRBD1 (5 bases). Germline lookup yields CDR1 SGHTA and CDR2 FQGNSA. V lost 5 bases and J lost 6, with 12 bases in between. CDR3 length equals 13 residues. CDR3 residues: CASSLRRQDTQYF. The CDR3 DNA reads as TGTGCCAGCAGCCTCCGAAGACAGGATACGCAGTATTTT.

CDR3: CASSEEEGRWTQYF. DNA of the CDR3: TGTGCCAGCAGTGAAGAAGAGGGTAGGTGGACCCAGTACTTC. The V gene is TRBV6-1, the J gene TRBJ2-5; the D gene is possibly TRBD2 (5 bases). Trimming left V 1 base short and J 7 bases short, with 13 bases between. Germline CDR1 reads MNHNS; CDR2 reads SASEGT. The CDR3 runs 14 residues.

The sample holds a few counts of this clone. V usage is TRBV6-5 and J usage is TRBJ1-5; D is undetermined. The CDR3 runs 13 residues. Germline V CDR1 and CDR2: MNHEY, SVGAGI. Trimming shortened V by 2 bases and J by 7 bases, and 9 bases separated the two germline ends. CDR3 loop: CASSYGAVQPQHF. CDR3 DNA sequence: TGTGCCAGCAGTTACGGCGCGGTGCAGCCCCAGCATTTT.

CDR3 sequence reads: CASSEDRGLLGGYTF. CDR3 DNA sequence: TGTGCCAGCTCAGAGGACAGGGGACTCCTCGGAGGCTACACCTTC. The rearrangement uses TRBV18 and TRBJ1-2, with TRBD1 identical over 9 bases. The ends lost 5 bases at V and 8 bases at J; junction bases unmatched: 12. Germline-derived CDR1 and CDR2 are KGHSH and LQKENI. This CDR3 has 15 amino acids.

The chain uses TRBV18 and TRBJ1-1; the D gene is possibly TRBD1 (6 bases). Germline V gene lookup returns CDR1 KGHSH and CDR2 LQKENI. With 4 bases removed from V and 0 bases from J, the gap between germline ends came to 9 bases. The CDR3 has 14 amino acids. The CDR3 loop reads CASSHRELNTEAFF. The CDR3 nucleotides read TGTGCCAGCTCACACAGGGAACTGAACACTGAAGCTTTCTTT.

This clone appeared a few times. V gene TRBV10-3 combines with J gene TRBJ2-1, with D maybe TRBD2 (7 bases). The ends were cut back, 11 bases at V and 9 bases at J, with 23 bases in the middle. The CDR3 covers 14 residues. The germline V gene encodes CDR1 ENHRY and CDR2 SYGVKD. The CDR3, as DNA: TGTGCCGTGGGGTCCGGGGGGCGCAGGGTTGAGCAGTTCTTC. This gives the protein CAVGSGGRRVEQFF.

The chain combines TRBV25-1 with TRBJ2-7, with 7 bases matching TRBD2. The germline gives CDR1 MGHDK, CDR2 SYGVNS. This CDR3 contains 12 residues. Trimming took 3 bases from V and 5 from J; bases not matched to a gene: 1. CDR3 in DNA: TGTGCCAGCAGTGAGGGACTACACGAGCAGTACTTC. Amino acids: CASSEGLHEQYF.

In its sample, this clone was seen once. CDR3 loop: CASSIGPQPQHF. CDR3 DNA sequence: TGTGCCAGTAGTATAGGGCCGCAGCCCCAGCATTTT. The chain recombines TRBV19 with TRBJ1-5; D ambiguous. The CDR3 is 12 amino acids. Between the trimmed V and J ends, which lost 1 base and 7 bases, there was a span of 5 bases. CDR1 LNHDA and CDR2 SQIVND come from the germline V gene (reference sequence).

This clone was seen a handful of times. V gene TRBV6-5 combines with J gene TRBJ1-4, with 12 positions matching TRBD1. The CDR3 spans 14 residues. V shed 6 bases, J shed 13 bases, and the junction held 9 bases outside the gene matches. Germline V gene data show CDR1 as MNHEY and CDR2 as SVGAGI. DNA for the CDR3: TGTGCCAGCAGGACGGGACAGGGGGCCGGGGGACTGTTTTTT. It encodes CASRTGQGAGGLFF.

The V call is TRBV12-3 or TRBV12-4, the J call TRBJ1-6; D remains unclear. The CDR3 sequence is 13 residues long. V dropped 5 bases and J dropped 7 bases, with 9 bases sitting between them. The CDR3: CASSPLGNSPLHF. The CDR3 coding sequence is TGTGCCAGCAGTCCTTTGGGCAATTCACCCCTCCACTTT.

This chain uses TRBV4-3 with TRBJ2-1; D remains ambiguous. Germline CDR1 reads LGHNA; CDR2 reads YSLEER. V was cut by 0 bases and J by 7 bases, with 10 bases left in between. The CDR3 has 14 amino acids. CDR3 amino acids: CASSQEVYGNEQFF. Here the CDR3 DNA reads TGCGCCAGCAGCCAAGAGGTTTACGGGAATGAGCAGTTCTTC.

To note about this clone: In the same sample, other DNA sequences code for this CDR3. The V gene is TRBV18, the J gene TRBJ1-1; 7 bases line up with TRBD1. This CDR3 has 13 residues. The J segment lost 1 base and the V segment lost 6 bases, leaving 2 bases of the junction unmatched. In germline, CDR1 is KGHSH, CDR2 LQKENI. The CDR3 protein is CASSRQGNTEAFF. The DNA of the CDR3 is TGTGCCAGCTCCCGACAGGGGAACACTGAAGCTTTCTTT.

This clone was counted only a few times. The chain carries TRBV5-1 and TRBJ1-2, with 8 bases identical to TRBD1. This CDR3 spans 15 amino acids. Germline CDR1 SGHRS, CDR2 YFSETQ. J gave up 3 bases and V 6 bases, and 10 bases lay outside the gene matches. CDR3 residues: CASTPRTGSYYGYTF. The DNA for the CDR3 is TGCGCCAGCACTCCAAGGACAGGGAGCTACTATGGCTACACCTTC.

For the CDR3, the DNA is TGCGCCAGCAGCCAAGAAGAGGGACATAGCTACACCTTC. Residues: CASSQEEGHSYTF. The chain joins TRBV4-3 to TRBJ1-2, with a weak D call TRBD1 (6 bases). Germline V gene sequence: CDR1 LGHNA, CDR2 YSLEER. The CDR3 is 13 amino acids. Trimming shortened V by 0 bases and J by 9 bases, and 11 bases separated the two germline ends.

The chain recombines TRBV10-3 with TRBJ1-2; possibly TRBD1 for D (5 bases). The germline gives CDR1 ENHRY, CDR2 SYGVKD. V was shortened by 0 bases and J by 7 bases, with 18 bases between the two germline ends. This CDR3 is 16 amino acids long. In nucleotides, the CDR3 is TGTGCCATCAGTGAGTCTGTGGCAGGGAGGAAGAGTGGCTACACCTTC. It translates to CAISESVAGRKSGYTF.

This chain joins TRBV9 and TRBJ1-3; 7 bases fit TRBD1. This CDR3 has 14 amino acids. CDR1 and CDR2 from the germline V gene are SGDLS and YYNGEE. V was pared by 0 bases and J by 5 bases, with 2 bases of the junction left unmatched. The CDR3 here is CASSVEGGRNTIYF. CDR3 nucleotides: TGTGCCAGCAGCGTAGAAGGGGGCAGAAACACCATATATTTT. The whole variable domain, filled in from reference TRBV9 and TRBJ1-3, reads DSGVTQTPKHLITATGQRVTLRCSPRSGDLSVYWYQQSLDQGLQFLIQYYNGEERAKGNILERFSAQQFPDLHSELNLSSLELGDSALYFCASSVEGGRNTIYFGEGSWLTVV.

The J gene is TRBJ2-5, the V gene TRBV4-3, with 8 bases lining up with TRBD1. The ends lost 0 bases at V and 1 base at J; junction bases unmatched: 1. This CDR3 has 15 amino acids. Germline V lookup: CDR1 LGHNA, CDR2 YSLEER. The CDR3 DNA reads as TGCGCCAGCAGCCAAGATGGGACAGGCCAAGAGACCCAGTACTTC. This sequence encodes CASSQDGTGQETQYF.

V usage is TRBV4-3 and J usage is TRBJ1-3, with D possibly being TRBD1 (5 bases). Germline lookup yields CDR1 LGHNA and CDR2 YSLEER. The CDR3 is made up of 15 amino acids. The ends were cut back, 0 bases at V and 3 bases at J, with 9 bases in the middle. The CDR3 reads CASSQDRVDGNTIYF. The DNA of the CDR3 is TGCGCCAGCAGCCAAGACAGGGTTGATGGAAACACCATATATTTT.

This clone was detected only a few times. The chain employs TRBV28 and TRBJ2-6, with D possibly TRBD1 on 6 matching bases. CDR1 and CDR2 (germline): MDHEN, SYDVKM. The CDR3 consists of 15 residues. V lost 5 bases and J lost 4, with 12 bases in between. CDR3 region: CASSPYRAGANVLTF. DNA of the CDR3: TGTGCCAGCAGTCCCTACAGGGCCGGGGCCAACGTCCTGACTTTC.